The 17 T cell receptor beta chains below all came from one sample that was sequenced in a study of blood T cell repertoires in COVID-19. Clones were sequenced by immunoSEQ multiplex PCR, and TCRdb holds only the in-frame ones, with some missing. Of about 120,000 clones detected, approximately 80% appear once; the ten largest clones hold roughly 7.9%. Sample: peripheral blood. The receptors were gathered from a human donor in a cohort sampled during active COVID-19.

This chain connects TRBV7-9 to TRBJ1-5; possible D gene TRBD1, 6 bases. Trimming removed 5 bases from V and 0 bases from J, with 11 bases in between. Germline assignment: CDR1 SEHNR and CDR2 FQNEAQ (reference sequence). This CDR3 is 15 amino acids long. The CDR3 DNA sequence: TGTGCCAGCAGCCCCGGACAGAATAGCAATCAGCCCCAGCATTTT. It encodes CASSPGQNSNQPQHF.

The chain joins TRBV4-2 to TRBJ2-7, with D possibly matching TRBD1 (5 bases). Germline CDR1 LGHNA, CDR2 YNFKEQ. The ends were cut back, 0 bases at V and 9 bases at J, with 15 bases in the middle. This CDR3 contains 14 residues. CDR3 sequence: CASSQDRADSPQYF. In DNA, the CDR3 is TGTGCCAGCAGCCAAGATCGGGCCGACAGTCCGCAGTACTTC.

V and J are TRBV7-9 and TRBJ2-7; 10 bases line up with TRBD1. Germline CDR1 reads SEHNR; CDR2 reads FQNEAQ (reference sequence). Trimming took 5 bases from V and 2 from J; bases not matched to a gene: 6. The CDR3 loop spans 15 amino acids. The CDR3 nucleotides read TGTGCCAGCAGCCGAGCGGGGACAGGGGCCTACGAGCAGTACTTC. It specifies CASSRAGTGAYEQYF.

The chain couples TRBV18 to TRBJ2-7; 10 nucleotides agree with TRBD1. The trim removed 3 bases at V and 7 bases at J, leaving 9 bases unmatched. Looked up from germline, CDR1 is KGHSH and CDR2 is LQKENI. The CDR3 has 15 amino acids. The CDR3 sequence: CASSPIGTGAKEQYF. The DNA for the CDR3 is TGTGCCAGCTCACCCATCGGGACAGGGGCGAAGGAGCAGTACTTC.

The V call is TRBV3-1 (or the pseudogene TRBV3-2), the J call TRBJ2-7, with D tentatively TRBD1 (5 bases). The V and J ends lost 0 bases and 5 bases respectively, with 11 bases between them. Germline V gene sequence: CDR1 LGHDT, CDR2 YNNKEL (reference sequence). This CDR3 spans 14 amino acids. The CDR3 protein is CASSQDYRFHEQYF. CDR3 DNA: TGTGCCAGCAGCCAAGACTACAGGTTCCACGAGCAGTACTTC.

This rearrangement joins TRBV28 to TRBJ2-7; 7 nucleotides align to TRBD1. Germline V gene lookup returns CDR1 MDHEN and CDR2 SYDVKM. V was clipped by 7 bases and J by 0 bases; unmatched bases: 12. The CDR3 loop spans 16 amino acids. The CDR3 nucleotides read TGTGCCAGCACGGGACAGCCTAGGGGGAGCTCCTACGAGCAGTACTTC. Translated, it gives CASTGQPRGSSYEQYF.

The J gene is TRBJ1-1, the V gene TRBV12-3 or TRBV12-4; D may be TRBD1 (5 bases). Trimming stripped 1 base from V and 7 bases from J, with 7 bases between. The CDR3 runs 12 residues. The CDR3 nucleotides read TGTGCCAGCAGTTTAGAAAGGGGTGAAGCTTTCTTT. The encoded protein is CASSLERGEAFF.

The chain couples TRBV6-5 to TRBJ2-7; perhaps TRBD1 as D (6 bases). This CDR3 is 13 amino acids long. Trimming cost V 6 bases and J 3 bases, with 12 bases left between them. Per the germline V gene, CDR1 is MNHEY and CDR2 is SVGAGI. The CDR3 here is CASSDRLNYEQYF. In nucleotides, the CDR3 is TGTGCCAGCAGCGACAGGTTAAACTACGAGCAGTACTTC.

This clone is a singleton in its sample. This sequence joins TRBV9 and TRBJ2-7, with D possibly being TRBD2 (5 bases). The germline V gene encodes CDR1 SGDLS and CDR2 YYNGEE. V lost 0 bases and J lost 7, with 14 bases in between. The CDR3 length is 14 residues. CDR3 region: CASSVEGSPGEQYF. The CDR3 DNA reads TGTGCCAGCAGCGTAGAGGGCTCTCCGGGAGAGCAGTACTTC.

The chain couples TRBV6-5 to TRBJ2-7; TRBD1 matches 8 bases. Germline CDR1 MNHEY, CDR2 SVGAGI. This CDR3 is built from 15 residues. The trim removed 5 bases at V and 0 bases at J, leaving 6 bases unmatched. The CDR3 loop reads CASSPGTGVSYEQYF. CDR3 nucleotide sequence: TGTGCCAGCAGTCCCGGGACAGGTGTCTCCTACGAGCAGTACTTC.

The chain recombines TRBV19 with TRBJ2-7; D may be TRBD1 (5 bases). The CDR3 is 12 amino acids. V lost 1 base and J 6 bases, leaving 7 bases between the germline ends. Germline V gene lookup returns CDR1 LNHDA and CDR2 SQIVND (reference sequence). CDR3 loop: CASSIGQGEQYF. For the CDR3, the DNA is TGTGCCAGTAGTATAGGGCAGGGCGAGCAGTACTTC.

The chain has TRBV5-1 and TRBJ1-4; 9 bases fit TRBD1. Trimming removed 4 bases from V and 8 bases from J; junction bases left unmatched: 6. The CDR3 has 14 amino acids. CDR1 and CDR2 (germline): SGHRS, YFSETQ. The CDR3 is CASSLGTGREKLFF. The DNA for the CDR3 is TGCGCCAGCAGCCTCGGGACAGGGCGCGAAAAACTGTTTTTT.

The chain joins TRBV5-1 to TRBJ2-7; TRBD1 aligns across 7 bases. Germline V lookup: CDR1 SGHRS, CDR2 YFSETQ. The CDR3 is 14 residues long. V trimming: 0 bases; J trimming: 5 bases; junction bases outside the gene matches: 5. The CDR3 nucleotides read TGCGCCAGCAGCTTGGTGGTAGGGGGCAACGAGCAGTACTTC. It is translated as CASSLVVGGNEQYF.

There are a few counts of this clone. The chain is built from TRBV4-1 and TRBJ1-2; a possible D gene is TRBD1 (5 bases). The CDR3 extends over 13 amino acids. Trimming left V 6 bases short and J 0 bases short, with 8 bases between. Germline V gene lookup returns CDR1 MGHRA and CDR2 YSYEKL. CDR3 DNA sequence: TGCGCCAGCAGGGGCAGGGCTAACTATGGCTACACCTTC. The encoded protein is CASRGRANYGYTF.

The V gene is TRBV27, the J gene TRBJ2-7; the match to TRBD1 covers 8 bases. The germline V gene encodes CDR1 MNHEY and CDR2 SMNVEV (reference sequence). This CDR3 is built from 15 residues. The V gene end was trimmed by 4 bases and the J gene end by 1 base; junction bases not matched to a gene: 6. The chain's CDR3 is CASSSLTGVSYEQYF. In nucleotides, the CDR3 is TGTGCCAGCAGTTCCCTGACAGGGGTTTCCTACGAGCAGTACTTC.

For the CDR3, the DNA is TGTGCCAGCAGCGCGACAGGGGGGGGTGAGCAGTACTTC. This gives the protein CASSATGGGEQYF. The rearrangement links TRBV7-6 to TRBJ2-7, with 9 positions matching TRBD1. V dropped 5 bases and J dropped 7; count of bases not matched to a gene: 6. Germline CDR1 is SGHVS and CDR2 is FNYEAQ. CDR3 length: 13 amino acids.

V is TRBV3-1 (or the pseudogene TRBV3-2) and J is TRBJ1-6; D is uncertain. CDR3 length equals 15 residues. The germline V gene encodes CDR1 LGHDT and CDR2 YNNKEL (reference sequence). Trimming stripped 1 base from V and 7 bases from J, with 11 bases between. CDR3: CASSQGGGGNSPLHF. DNA of the CDR3: TGTGCCAGCAGCCAAGGAGGAGGCGGGAATTCACCCCTCCACTTT.